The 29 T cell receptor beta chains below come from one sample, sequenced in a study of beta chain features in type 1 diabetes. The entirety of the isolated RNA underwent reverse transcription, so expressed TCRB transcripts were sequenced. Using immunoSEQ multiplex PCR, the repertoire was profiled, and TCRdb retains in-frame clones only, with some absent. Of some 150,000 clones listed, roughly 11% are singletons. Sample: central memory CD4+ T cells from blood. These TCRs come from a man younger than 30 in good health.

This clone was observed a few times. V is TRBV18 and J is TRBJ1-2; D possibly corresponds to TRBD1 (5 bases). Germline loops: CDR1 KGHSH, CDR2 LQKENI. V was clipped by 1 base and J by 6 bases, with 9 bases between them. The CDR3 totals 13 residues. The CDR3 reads CASSPQTVDGYTF. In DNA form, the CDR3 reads TGTGCCAGCTCACCACAGACAGTGGATGGCTACACCTTC.

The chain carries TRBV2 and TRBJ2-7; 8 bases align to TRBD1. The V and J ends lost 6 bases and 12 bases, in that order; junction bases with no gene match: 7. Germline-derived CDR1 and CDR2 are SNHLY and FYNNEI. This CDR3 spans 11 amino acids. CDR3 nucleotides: TGTGCCAGCAGGCAACGACAGGGGTCGTACTTC. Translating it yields CASRQRQGSYF.

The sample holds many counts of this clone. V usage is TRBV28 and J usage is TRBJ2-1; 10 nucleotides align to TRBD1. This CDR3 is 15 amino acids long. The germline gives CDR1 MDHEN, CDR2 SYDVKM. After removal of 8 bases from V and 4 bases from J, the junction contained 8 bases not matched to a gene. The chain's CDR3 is CASYAGTGVYNEQFF. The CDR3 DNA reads TGTGCCAGCTATGCCGGGACAGGGGTTTACAATGAGCAGTTCTTC.

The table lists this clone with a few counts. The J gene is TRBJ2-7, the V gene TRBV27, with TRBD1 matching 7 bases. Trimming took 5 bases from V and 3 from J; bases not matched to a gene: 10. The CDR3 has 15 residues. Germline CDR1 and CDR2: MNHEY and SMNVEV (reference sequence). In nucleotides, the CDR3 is TGTGCCAGCAGTAACTCACAGGGGTATTACTACGAGCAGTACTTC. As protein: CASSNSQGYYYEQYF.

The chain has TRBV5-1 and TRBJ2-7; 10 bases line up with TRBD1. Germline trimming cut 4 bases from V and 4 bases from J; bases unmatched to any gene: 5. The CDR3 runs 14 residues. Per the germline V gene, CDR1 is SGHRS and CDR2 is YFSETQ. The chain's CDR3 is CASSRGQGVYEQYF. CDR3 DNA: TGCGCCAGCAGCCGAGGACAGGGGGTGTACGAGCAGTACTTC.

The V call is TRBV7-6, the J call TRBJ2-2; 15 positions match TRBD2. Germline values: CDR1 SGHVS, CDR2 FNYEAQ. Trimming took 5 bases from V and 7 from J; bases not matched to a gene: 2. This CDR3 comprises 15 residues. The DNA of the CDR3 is TGTGCCAGCAGCGGACTAGCGGGAGGGGACGGGGAGCTGTTTTTT. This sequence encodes CASSGLAGGDGELFF.

CDR3 nucleotide sequence: TGTGCCAGCAGTTTGCGAGGGGTCTATGGCTACACCTTC. It is translated as CASSLRGVYGYTF. The rearrangement joins TRBV28 to TRBJ1-2, with D possibly matching TRBD1 (5 bases). This CDR3 has 13 residues. V was trimmed by 3 bases and J by 4 bases, leaving 9 bases between them. In germline, CDR1 is MDHEN, CDR2 SYDVKM.

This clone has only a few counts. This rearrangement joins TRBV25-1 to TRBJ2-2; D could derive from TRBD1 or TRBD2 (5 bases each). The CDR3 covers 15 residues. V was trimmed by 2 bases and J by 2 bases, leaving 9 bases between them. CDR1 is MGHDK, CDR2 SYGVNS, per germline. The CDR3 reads CASSEPGLNTGELFF. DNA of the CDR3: TGTGCCAGCAGTGAACCGGGGCTCAACACCGGGGAGCTGTTTTTT. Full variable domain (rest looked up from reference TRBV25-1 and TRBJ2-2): EADIYQTPRYLVIGTGKKITLECSQTMGHDKMYWYQQDPGMELHLIHYSYGVNSTEKGDLSSESTVSRIRTEHFPLTLESARPSHTSQYLCASSEPGLNTGELFFGEGSRLTVL.

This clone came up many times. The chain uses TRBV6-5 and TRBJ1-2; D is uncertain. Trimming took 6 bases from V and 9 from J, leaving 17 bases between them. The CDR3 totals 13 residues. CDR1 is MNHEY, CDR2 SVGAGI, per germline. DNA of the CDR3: TGTGCCAGCAGCTCCGGACGTCTTAGCAGCTACACCTTC. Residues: CASSSGRLSSYTF.

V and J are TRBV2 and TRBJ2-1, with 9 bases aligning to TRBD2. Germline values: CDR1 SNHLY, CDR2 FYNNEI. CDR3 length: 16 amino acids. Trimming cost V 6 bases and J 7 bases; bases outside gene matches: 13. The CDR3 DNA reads TGTGCCAGCAGCCAGGAATTAGCGGGAGTGGGAAATGAGCAGTTCTTC. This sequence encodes CASSQELAGVGNEQFF.

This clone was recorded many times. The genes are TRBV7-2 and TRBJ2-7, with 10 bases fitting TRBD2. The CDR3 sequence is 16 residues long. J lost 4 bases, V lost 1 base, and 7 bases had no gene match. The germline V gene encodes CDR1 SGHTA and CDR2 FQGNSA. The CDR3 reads CASSLDPSGSIYEQYF. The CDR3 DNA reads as TGTGCCAGCAGCTTAGATCCTAGCGGGAGTATTTACGAGCAGTACTTC. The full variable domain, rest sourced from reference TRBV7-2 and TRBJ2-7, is GAGVSQSPSNKVTEKGKDVELRCDPISGHTALYWYRQSLGQGLEFLIYFQGNSAPDKSGLPSDRFSAERTGGSVSTLTIQRTQQEDSAVYLCASSLDPSGSIYEQYFGPGTRLTVT.

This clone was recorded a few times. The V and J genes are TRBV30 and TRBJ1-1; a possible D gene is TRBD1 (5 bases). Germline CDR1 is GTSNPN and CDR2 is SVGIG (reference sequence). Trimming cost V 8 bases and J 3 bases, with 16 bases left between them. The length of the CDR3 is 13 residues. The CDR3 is CAGTGQADTEAFF. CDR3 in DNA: TGTGCCGGGACCGGGCAGGCGGACACTGAAGCTTTCTTT.

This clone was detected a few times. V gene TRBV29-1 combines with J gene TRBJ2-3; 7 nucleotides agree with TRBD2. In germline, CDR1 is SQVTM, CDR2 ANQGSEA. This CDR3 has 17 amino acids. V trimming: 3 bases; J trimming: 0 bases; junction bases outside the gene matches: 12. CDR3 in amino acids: CSVDRVVWGGSTDTQYF. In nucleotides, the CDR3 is TGCAGCGTTGACAGGGTGGTTTGGGGAGGGAGCACAGATACGCAGTATTTT.

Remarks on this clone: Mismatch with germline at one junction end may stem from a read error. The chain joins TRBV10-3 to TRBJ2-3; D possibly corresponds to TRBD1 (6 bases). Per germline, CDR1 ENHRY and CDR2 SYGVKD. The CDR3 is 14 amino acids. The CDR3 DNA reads TGTGCCAGCAGTTACGACCAGGGGACAGATACGCAGTATTTT. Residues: CASSYDQGTDTQYF.

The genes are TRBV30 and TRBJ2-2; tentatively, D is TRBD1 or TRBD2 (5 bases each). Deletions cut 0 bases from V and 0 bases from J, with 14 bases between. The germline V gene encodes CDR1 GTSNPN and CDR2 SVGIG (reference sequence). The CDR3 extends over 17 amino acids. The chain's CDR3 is CAWSVLIGTTNTGELFF. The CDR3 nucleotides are TGTGCCTGGAGTGTACTGATTGGGACGACGAACACCGGGGAGCTGTTTTTT.

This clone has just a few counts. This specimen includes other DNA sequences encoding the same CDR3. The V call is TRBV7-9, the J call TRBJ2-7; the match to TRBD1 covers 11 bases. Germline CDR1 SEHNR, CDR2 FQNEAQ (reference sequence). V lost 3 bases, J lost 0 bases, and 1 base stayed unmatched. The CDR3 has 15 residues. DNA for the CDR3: TGTGCCAGCAGCTTGGGACAGGGGGGCTCCTACGAGCAGTACTTC. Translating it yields CASSLGQGGSYEQYF. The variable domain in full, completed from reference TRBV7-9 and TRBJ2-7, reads DTGVSQNPRHKITKRGQNVTFRCDPISEHNRLYWYRQTLGQGPEFLTYFQNEAQLEKSRLLSDRFSAERPKGSFSTLEIQRTEQGDSAMYLCASSLGQGGSYEQYFGPGTRLTVT.

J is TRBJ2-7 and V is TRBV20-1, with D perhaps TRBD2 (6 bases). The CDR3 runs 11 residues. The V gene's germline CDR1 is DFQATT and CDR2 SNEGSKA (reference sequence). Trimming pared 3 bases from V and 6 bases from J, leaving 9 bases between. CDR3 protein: CSASAGREQYF. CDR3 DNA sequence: TGCAGTGCTAGTGCGGGGCGCGAGCAGTACTTC.

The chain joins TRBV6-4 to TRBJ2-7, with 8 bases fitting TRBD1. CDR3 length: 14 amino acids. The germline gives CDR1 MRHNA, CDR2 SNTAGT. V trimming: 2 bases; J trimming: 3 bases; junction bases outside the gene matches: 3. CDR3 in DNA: TGTGCCAGCAGTGACCGGACAGGGAGCTACGAGCAGTACTTC. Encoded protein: CASSDRTGSYEQYF.

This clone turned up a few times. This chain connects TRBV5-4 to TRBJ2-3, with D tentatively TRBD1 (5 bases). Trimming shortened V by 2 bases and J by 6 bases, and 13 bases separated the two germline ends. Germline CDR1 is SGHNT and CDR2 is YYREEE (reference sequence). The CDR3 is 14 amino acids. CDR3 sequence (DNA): TGTGCCAGCAGCTTAAGGCAGGGATTGGATACGCAGTATTTT. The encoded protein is CASSLRQGLDTQYF. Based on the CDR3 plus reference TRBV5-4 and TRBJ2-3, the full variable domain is ETGVTQSPTHLIKTRGQQVTLRCSSQSGHNTVSWYQQALGQGPQFIFQYYREEENGRGNFPPRFSGLQFPNYSSELNVNALELDDSALYLCASSLRQGLDTQYFGPGTRLTVL.

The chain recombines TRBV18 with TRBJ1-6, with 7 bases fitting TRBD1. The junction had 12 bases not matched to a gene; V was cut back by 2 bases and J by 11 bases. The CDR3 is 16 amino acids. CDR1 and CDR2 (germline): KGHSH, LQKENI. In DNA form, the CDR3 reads TGTGCCAGCTCACCAGCGCCCCCGGGACAGCTTACACCCCTCCACTTT. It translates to CASSPAPPGQLTPLHF.

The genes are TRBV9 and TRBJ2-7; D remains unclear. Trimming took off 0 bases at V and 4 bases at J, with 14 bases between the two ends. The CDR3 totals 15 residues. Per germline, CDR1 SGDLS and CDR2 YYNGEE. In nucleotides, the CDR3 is TGTGCCAGCAGCGTAGATGGGAAGGTGGGGTACGAGCAGTACTTC. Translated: CASSVDGKVGYEQYF.

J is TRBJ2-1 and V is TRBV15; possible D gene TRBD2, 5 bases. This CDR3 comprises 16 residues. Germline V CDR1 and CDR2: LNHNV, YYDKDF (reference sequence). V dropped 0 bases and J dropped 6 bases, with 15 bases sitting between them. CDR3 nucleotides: TGTGCCACCAGCAGAGATTCCGGGCGTGCGGGCAATGAGCAGTTCTTC. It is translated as CATSRDSGRAGNEQFF.

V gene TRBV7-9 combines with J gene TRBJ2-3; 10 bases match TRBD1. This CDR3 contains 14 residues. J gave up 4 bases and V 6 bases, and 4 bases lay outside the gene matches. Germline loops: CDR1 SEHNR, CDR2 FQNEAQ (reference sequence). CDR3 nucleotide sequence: TGTGCCAGCAGTAGGGACAGGGGCGCAGATACGCAGTATTTT. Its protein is CASSRDRGADTQYF. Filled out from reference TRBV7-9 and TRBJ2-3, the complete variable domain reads DTGVSQNPRHKITKRGQNVTFRCDPISEHNRLYWYRQTLGQGPEFLTYFQNEAQLEKSRLLSDRFSAERPKGSFSTLEIQRTEQGDSAMYLCASSRDRGADTQYFGPGTRLTVL.

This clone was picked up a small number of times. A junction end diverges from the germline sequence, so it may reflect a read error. This chain's CDR3 is CASSLVGTPGNTIYF. CDR3 DNA: TGTGCCAGCAGTTTAGTGGGGACCCCCGGAAACACCATATATTTT. The rearrangement links TRBV7-9 to TRBJ1-3; tentative D call: TRBD1 (5 bases). The CDR3 spans 15 residues. Per germline, CDR1 SEHNR and CDR2 FQNEAQ (reference sequence).

The CDR3 sequence is CASSLGQVPYEQYF. In nucleotides, the CDR3 is TGTGCCAGCAGCTTGGGACAGGTGCCCTACGAGCAGTACTTC. This chain uses TRBV5-4 with TRBJ2-7; perhaps TRBD1 as D (6 bases). CDR3 size: 14 residues. Trimming took 0 bases from V and 2 from J, leaving 9 bases between them. Germline V gene lookup returns CDR1 SGHNT and CDR2 YYREEE (reference sequence).

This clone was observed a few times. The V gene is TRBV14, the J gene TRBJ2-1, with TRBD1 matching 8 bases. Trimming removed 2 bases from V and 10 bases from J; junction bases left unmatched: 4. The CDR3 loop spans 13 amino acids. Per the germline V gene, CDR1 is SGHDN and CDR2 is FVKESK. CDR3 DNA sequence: TGTGCCAGCAGCCAACAAACAGGGGGAGAGCAGTTCTTC. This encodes CASSQQTGGEQFF.

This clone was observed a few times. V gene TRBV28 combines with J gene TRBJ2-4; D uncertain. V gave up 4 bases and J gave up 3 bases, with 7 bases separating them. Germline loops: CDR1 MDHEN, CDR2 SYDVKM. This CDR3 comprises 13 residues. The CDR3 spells CASSYYVKNIQYF. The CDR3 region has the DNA TGTGCCAGCAGTTACTATGTCAAAAACATTCAGTACTTC.

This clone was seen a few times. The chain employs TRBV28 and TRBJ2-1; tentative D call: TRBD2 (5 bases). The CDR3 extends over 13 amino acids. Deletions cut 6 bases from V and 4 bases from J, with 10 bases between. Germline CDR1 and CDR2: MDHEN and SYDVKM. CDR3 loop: CASRADFYNEQFF. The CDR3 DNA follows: TGTGCCAGCAGAGCGGACTTTTACAATGAGCAGTTCTTC.

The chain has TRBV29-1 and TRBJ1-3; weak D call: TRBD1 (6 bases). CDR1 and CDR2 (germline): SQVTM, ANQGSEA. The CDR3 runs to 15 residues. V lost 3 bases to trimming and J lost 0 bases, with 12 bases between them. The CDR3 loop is CSVEWGHTSGNTIYF. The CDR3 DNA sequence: TGCAGCGTTGAGTGGGGGCACACCTCTGGAAACACCATATATTTT.